This T cell receptor (beta chain) was recovered during a study of cytomegalovirus exposure and HLA in healthy donors. Comments on this clone: Its antigen is not known.

The PCR made use of 60 Vbeta and 13 Jbeta primers. Using immunoSEQ multiplex PCR, the repertoire was profiled, and TCRdb retains in-frame clones only, with some absent. The sample holds 150,000 to 200,000 clones, about 80% seen once. General study points: The classifier was said to identify cytomegalovirus status with high specificity and sensitivity.

V was clipped by 3 bases and J by 1 base; unmatched bases: 7. The CDR3 totals 16 residues. CDR1 and CDR2 from the germline V gene are ENHRY and SYGVKD. The sequence derives from a woman in her forties or fifties in good health and CMV-seronegative. The sequenced material came from PBMCs. This chain links TRBV10-3 with TRBJ1-1; 8 bases are shared with TRBD1. CDR3 sequence reads: CAISELRTGTNTEAFF. The CDR3 DNA reads as TGTGCCATCAGTGAATTAAGGACAGGGACGAACACTGAAGCTTTCTTT.